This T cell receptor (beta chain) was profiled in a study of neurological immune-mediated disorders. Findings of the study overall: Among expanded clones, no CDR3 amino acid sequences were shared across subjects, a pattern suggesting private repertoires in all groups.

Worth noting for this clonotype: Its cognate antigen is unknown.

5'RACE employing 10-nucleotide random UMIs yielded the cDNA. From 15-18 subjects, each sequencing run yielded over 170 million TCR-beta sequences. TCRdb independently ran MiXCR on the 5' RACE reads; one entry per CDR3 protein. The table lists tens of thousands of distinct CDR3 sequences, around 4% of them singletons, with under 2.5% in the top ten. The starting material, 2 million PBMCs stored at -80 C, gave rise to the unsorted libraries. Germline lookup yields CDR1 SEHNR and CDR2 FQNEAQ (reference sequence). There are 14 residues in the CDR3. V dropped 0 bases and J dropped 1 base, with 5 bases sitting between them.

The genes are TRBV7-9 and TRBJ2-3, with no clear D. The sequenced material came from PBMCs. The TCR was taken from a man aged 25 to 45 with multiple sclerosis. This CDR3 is CASSLAWGTDTQYF. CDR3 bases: TGTGCCAGCAGCTTAGCGTGGGGCACAGATACGCAGTATTTT.